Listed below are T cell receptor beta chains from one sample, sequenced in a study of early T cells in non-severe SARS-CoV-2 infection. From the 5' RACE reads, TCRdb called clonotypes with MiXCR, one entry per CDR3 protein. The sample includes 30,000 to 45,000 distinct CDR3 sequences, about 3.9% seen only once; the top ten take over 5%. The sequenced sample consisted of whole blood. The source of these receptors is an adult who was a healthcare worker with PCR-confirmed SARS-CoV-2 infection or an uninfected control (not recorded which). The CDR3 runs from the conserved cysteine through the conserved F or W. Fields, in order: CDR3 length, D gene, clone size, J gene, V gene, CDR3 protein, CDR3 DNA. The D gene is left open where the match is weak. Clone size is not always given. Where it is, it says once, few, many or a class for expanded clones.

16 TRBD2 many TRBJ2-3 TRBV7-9 CASSGSGAPSTDTQYF TGTGCCAGCAGCGGTAGCGGGGCCCCTAGCACAGATACGCAGTATTTT
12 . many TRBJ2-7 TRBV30 CAWREAHVGQYF TGTGCCTGGAGGGAGGCCCATGTGGGGCAGTACTTC
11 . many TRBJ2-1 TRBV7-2 CASRGYNEQFF TGTGCCAGCCGCGGGTACAATGAGCAGTTCTTC
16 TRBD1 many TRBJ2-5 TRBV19 CASSATGERLQETQYF TGTGCCAGTAGTGCCACAGGGGAACGCCTTCAAGAGACCCAGTACTTC
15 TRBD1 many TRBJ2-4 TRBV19 CASSANTGGIDIQYF TGTGCCAGTAGTGCCAACACAGGGGGCATTGACATTCAGTACTTC
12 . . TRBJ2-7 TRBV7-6 CASSFSIGEQYF TGTGCCAGCAGCTTTTCCATTGGCGAGCAGTACTTC
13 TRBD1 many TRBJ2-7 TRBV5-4 CATTRDRGDEQYF TGTGCCACTACTCGGGACAGGGGGGACGAGCAGTACTTC
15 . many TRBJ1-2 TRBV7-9 CASSLVTRGKHGYTF TGTGCCAGCAGCTTAGTTACCAGGGGAAAGCATGGCTACACCTTC
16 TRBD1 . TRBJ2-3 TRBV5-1 CASSLGETGGTDTQYF TGCGCCAGCAGCTTGGGGGAGACAGGGGGCACAGATACGCAGTATTTT
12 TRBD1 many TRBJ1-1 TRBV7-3 CASSPTGEEAFF TGTGCCAGCAGCCCGACAGGGGAAGAAGCTTTCTTT
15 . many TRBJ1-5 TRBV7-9 CASSLGGNSNQPQHF TGTGCCAGCAGCTTAGGTGGGAATAGCAATCAGCCCCAGCATTTT
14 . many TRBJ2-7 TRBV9 CASSPMTASYEQYF TGTGCCAGCAGCCCAATGACGGCCTCCTACGAGCAGTACTTC
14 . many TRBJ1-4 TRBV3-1 CASSQGQGDEKLFF TGTGCCAGCAGCCAAGGTCAAGGGGATGAAAAACTGTTTTTT
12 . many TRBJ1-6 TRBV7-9 CASSPRDSPLHF TGTGCCAGCAGCCCCCGCGATTCACCCCTCCACTTT
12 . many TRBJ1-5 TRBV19 CASTGYNQPQHF TGTGCCAGTACCGGGTACAATCAGCCCCAGCATTTT
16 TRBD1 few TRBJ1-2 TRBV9 CASSAGFGQGLYGYTF TGTGCCAGCAGCGCGGGTTTTGGACAGGGCCTCTATGGCTACACCTTC
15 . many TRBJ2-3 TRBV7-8 CASSPGGSSTDTQYF TGTGCCAGCAGCCCCGGAGGGTCCTCCACAGATACGCAGTATTTT
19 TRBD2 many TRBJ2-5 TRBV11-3 CASSLLAGARSSFQETQYF TGTGCCAGCAGTTTACTAGCGGGGGCCCGGTCGTCGTTCCAAGAGACCCAGTACTTC
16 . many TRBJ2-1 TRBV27 CASSLTGISSYNEQFF TGTGCCAGCAGTTTAACCGGAATTAGCTCCTACAATGAGCAGTTCTTC
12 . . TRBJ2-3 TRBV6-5 CASSYSGDTQYF TGTGCCAGCAGTTACTCAGGCGATACGCAGTATTTT
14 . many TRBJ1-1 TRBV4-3 CASSQEGGGSEAFF TGCGCCAGCAGCCAAGAAGGCGGGGGCTCTGAAGCTTTCTTT
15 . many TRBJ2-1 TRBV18 CASSPMRGGYNEQFF TGTGCCAGCTCACCAATGAGGGGGGGATACAATGAGCAGTTCTTC
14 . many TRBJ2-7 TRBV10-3 CAISETRLHYEQYF TGTGCCATCAGTGAGACCAGGTTACACTACGAGCAGTACTTC
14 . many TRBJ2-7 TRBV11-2 CASSKTAYRYEQYF TGTGCCAGCAGCAAGACAGCTTACCGCTACGAGCAGTACTTC
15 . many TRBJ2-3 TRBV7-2 CASSLVPGLMDTQYF TGTGCCAGCAGCTTAGTACCAGGGCTCATGGATACGCAGTATTTT
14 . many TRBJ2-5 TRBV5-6 CASSLGGIQETQYF TGTGCCAGCAGCTTGGGAGGGATCCAAGAGACCCAGTACTTC
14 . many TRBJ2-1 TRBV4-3 CASSQVRRGAEQFF TGCGCCAGCAGCCAAGTAAGGAGAGGGGCTGAGCAGTTCTTC